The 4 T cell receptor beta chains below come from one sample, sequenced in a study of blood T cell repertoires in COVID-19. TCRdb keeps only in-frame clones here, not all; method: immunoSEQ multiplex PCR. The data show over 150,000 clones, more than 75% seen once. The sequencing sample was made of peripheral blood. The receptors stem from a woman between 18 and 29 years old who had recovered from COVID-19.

The CDR3 nucleotides are TGTGCCAGCAGCCCGACAGGGGGCCGAACCACAGATACGCAGTATTTT. Translating it yields CASSPTGGRTTDTQYF. The V call is TRBV7-3, the J call TRBJ2-3, with TRBD1 matching 10 bases. Germline CDR1 SGHTA, CDR2 FQGTGA. The CDR3 sequence is 16 residues long. After removal of 5 bases from V and 2 bases from J, the junction contained 7 bases not matched to a gene.

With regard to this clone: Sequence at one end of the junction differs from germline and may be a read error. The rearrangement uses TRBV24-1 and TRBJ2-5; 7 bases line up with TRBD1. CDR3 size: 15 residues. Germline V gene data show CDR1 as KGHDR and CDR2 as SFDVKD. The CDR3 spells CAASDSRDSKETQYF. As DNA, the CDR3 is TGTGCCGCCAGTGATTCCCGGGACAGTAAAGAGACCCAGTACTTC.

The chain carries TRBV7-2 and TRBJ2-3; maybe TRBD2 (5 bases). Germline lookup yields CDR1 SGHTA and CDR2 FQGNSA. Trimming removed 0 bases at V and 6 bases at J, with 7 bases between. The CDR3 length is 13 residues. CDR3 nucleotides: TGTGCCAGCAGCTTAGCGGGAGAGGATACGCAGTATTTT. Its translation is CASSLAGEDTQYF.

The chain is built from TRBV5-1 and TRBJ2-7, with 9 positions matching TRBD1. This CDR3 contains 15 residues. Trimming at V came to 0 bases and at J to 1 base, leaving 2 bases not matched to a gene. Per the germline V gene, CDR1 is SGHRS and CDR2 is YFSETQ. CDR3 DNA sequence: TGCGCCAGCAGCTTGGACAGGGGGCTTTCCTACGAGCAGTACTTC. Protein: CASSLDRGLSYEQYF.